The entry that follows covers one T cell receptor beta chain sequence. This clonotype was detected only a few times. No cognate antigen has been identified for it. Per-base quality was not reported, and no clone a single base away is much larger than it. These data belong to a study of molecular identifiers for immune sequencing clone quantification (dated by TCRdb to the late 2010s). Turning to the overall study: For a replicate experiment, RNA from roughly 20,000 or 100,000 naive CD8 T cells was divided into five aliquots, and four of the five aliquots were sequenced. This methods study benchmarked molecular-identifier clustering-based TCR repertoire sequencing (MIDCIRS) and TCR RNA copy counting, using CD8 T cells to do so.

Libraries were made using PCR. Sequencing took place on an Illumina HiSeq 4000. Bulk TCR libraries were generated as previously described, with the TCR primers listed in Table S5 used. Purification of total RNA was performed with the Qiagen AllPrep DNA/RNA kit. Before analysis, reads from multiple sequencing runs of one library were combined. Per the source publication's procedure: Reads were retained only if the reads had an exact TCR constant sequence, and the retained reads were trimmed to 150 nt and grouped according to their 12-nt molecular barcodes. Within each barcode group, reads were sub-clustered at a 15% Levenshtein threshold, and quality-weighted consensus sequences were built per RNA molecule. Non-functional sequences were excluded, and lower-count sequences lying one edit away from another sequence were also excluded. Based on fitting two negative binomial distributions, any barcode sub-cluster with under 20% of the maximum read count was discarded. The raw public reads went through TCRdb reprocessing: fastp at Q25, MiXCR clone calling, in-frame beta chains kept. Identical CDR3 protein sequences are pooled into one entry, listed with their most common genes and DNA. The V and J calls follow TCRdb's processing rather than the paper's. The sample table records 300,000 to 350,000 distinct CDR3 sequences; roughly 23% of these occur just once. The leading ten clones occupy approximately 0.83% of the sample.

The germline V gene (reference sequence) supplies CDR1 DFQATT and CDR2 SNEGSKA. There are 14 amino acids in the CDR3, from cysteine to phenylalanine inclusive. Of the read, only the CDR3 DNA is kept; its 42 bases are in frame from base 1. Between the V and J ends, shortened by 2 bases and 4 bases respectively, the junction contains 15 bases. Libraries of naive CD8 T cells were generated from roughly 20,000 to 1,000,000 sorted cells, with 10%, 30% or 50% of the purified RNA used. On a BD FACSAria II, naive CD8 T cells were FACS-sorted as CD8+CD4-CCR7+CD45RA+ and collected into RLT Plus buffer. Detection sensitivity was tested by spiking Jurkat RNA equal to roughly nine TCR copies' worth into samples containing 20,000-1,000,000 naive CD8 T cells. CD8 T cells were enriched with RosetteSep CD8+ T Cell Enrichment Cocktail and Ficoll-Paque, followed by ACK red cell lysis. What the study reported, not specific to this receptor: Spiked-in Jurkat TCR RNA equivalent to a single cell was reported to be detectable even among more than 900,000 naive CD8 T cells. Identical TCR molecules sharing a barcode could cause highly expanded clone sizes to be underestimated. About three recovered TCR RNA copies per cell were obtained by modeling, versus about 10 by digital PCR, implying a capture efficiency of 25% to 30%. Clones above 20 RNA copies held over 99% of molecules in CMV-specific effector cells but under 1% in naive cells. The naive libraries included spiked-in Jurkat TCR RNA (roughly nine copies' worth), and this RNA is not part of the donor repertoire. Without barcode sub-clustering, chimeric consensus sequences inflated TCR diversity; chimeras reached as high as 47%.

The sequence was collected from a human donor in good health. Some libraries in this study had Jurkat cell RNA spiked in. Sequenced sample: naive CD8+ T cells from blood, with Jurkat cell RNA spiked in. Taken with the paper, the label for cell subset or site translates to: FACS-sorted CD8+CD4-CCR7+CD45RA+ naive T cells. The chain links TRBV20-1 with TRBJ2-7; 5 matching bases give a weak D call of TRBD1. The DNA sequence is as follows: TGCAGTGCTAGAATTCTGGACACTGGTTACGAGCAGTACTTC. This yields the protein CSARILDTGYEQYF.